These 15 T cell receptor beta chains were sequenced from one sample in a study of Graves' ophthalmopathy and Graves' hyperthyroidism. Investigators amplified TCR beta CDR3 regions from RNA transcripts. HTBI-primed RT-PCR formed the first round, and a multiplex PCR formed the second. TCRdb reprocessed the multiplex PCR reads via MiXCR and lists one record per CDR3 protein. The sample lists 200,000 to 250,000 distinct CDR3 sequences, approximately 21% seen once, with approximately 39% in the top ten. Sample: peripheral blood. These receptors all come from a woman between 45 and 65 years old with Graves' ophthalmopathy.

This clonotype was detected many times. The chain employs TRBV12-3 or TRBV12-4 and TRBJ1-5, with D uncertain. The V end was cut by 7 bases, the J end by 2 bases, with 12 bases between. The CDR3 has 14 residues. The CDR3 DNA reads TGTGCCAGCACCGAAACCGGGGGCAATCAGCCCCAGCATTTT. This sequence encodes CASTETGGNQPQHF.

V gene TRBV20-1 combines with J gene TRBJ2-7, with 11 bases that match TRBD2. CDR1 DFQATT and CDR2 SNEGSKA come from the germline V gene (reference sequence). The V gene end was trimmed by 0 bases and the J gene end by 4 bases; junction bases not matched to a gene: 11. This CDR3 contains 17 residues. CDR3 in amino acids: CSARDRRGLAVLYEQYF. DNA for the CDR3: TGCAGTGCTAGAGATCGGAGGGGACTAGCGGTTCTATACGAGCAGTACTTC.

This clonotype appeared many times. The gene calls are TRBV20-1 and TRBJ2-7, with 9 bases that match TRBD2. Trimming cost V 0 bases and J 5 bases; bases outside gene matches: 8. In germline, CDR1 is DFQATT, CDR2 SNEGSKA (reference sequence). The CDR3 length is 15 residues. CDR3 in DNA: TGCAGTGCTAGAGAACTTAGCGGGAGTGCCCACGAGCAGTACTTC. Translating it yields CSARELSGSAHEQYF.

This clonotype was detected many times. J is TRBJ1-1 and V is TRBV29-1; D may be TRBD1 (5 bases). The germline V gene encodes CDR1 SQVTM and CDR2 ANQGSEA. This CDR3 is built from 13 residues. The ends were cut back, 6 bases at V and 5 bases at J, with 16 bases in the middle. CDR3 region: CSVAHTGLTEAFF. CDR3 coding DNA: TGCAGCGTCGCTCACACAGGCCTGACTGAAGCTTTCTTT.

The rearrangement links TRBV7-2 to TRBJ2-5, with a weak D call TRBD1 (5 bases). CDR1 SGHTA and CDR2 FQGNSA come from the germline V gene. The V and J ends lost 0 bases and 1 base respectively, with 9 bases between them. This CDR3 has 15 amino acids. The CDR3: CASSLAGLFQETQYF. The CDR3 coding sequence is TGTGCCAGCAGCTTAGCGGGGCTGTTCCAAGAGACCCAGTACTTC.

The table lists this clonotype with a few counts. The rearrangement joins TRBV20-1 to TRBJ2-7; 13 bases agree with TRBD2. This CDR3 region has 14 residues. Germline CDR1 and CDR2: DFQATT and SNEGSKA (reference sequence). The V gene end was trimmed by 6 bases and the J gene end by 2 bases; junction bases not matched to a gene: 4. The CDR3 sequence: CSALTSGGAYEQYF. The CDR3 DNA is TGCAGTGCACTAACTAGCGGGGGGGCCTACGAGCAGTACTTC.

The chain uses TRBV7-3 and TRBJ2-2, with D tentatively TRBD1 (5 bases). The CDR3 length is 16 residues. Per the germline V gene, CDR1 is SGHTA and CDR2 is FQGTGA. Trimming shortened V by 5 bases and J by 1 base, and 14 bases separated the two germline ends. This CDR3 is CASSTQGRENTGELFF. The CDR3 DNA is TGTGCCAGCAGCACCCAGGGTAGGGAGAACACCGGGGAGCTGTTTTTT.

This clonotype was found once. The chain combines TRBV7-8 with TRBJ2-5; the match to TRBD2 covers 7 bases. Germline CDR1 is SGHVS and CDR2 is FQNEAQ. The CDR3 consists of 15 residues. V lost 5 bases and J lost 9; bases outside the gene matches: 15. The CDR3 bases are TGTGCCAGCAGCCCTAGTCGGCATGATCGGGAGGCCCAGTACTTC. It translates to CASSPSRHDREAQYF.

This sequence joins TRBV6-5 and TRBJ2-6; D uncertain. The CDR3 is 15 residues long. The germline CDR1 and CDR2 sequences are MNHEY and SVGAGI. Trimming removed 4 bases from V and 3 bases from J, with 10 bases in between. The CDR3 DNA is TGTGCCAGCAGTTCTGTTTCGCATGGGGCCAACGTCCTGACTTTC. Its translation: CASSSVSHGANVLTF.

The chain recombines TRBV6-1 with TRBJ1-2, with D possibly TRBD1 on 6 matching bases. The CDR3 contains 14 residues. V shed 0 bases and J shed 7 bases, with 12 bases lying between them. Germline V lookup: CDR1 MNHNS, CDR2 SASEGT. The CDR3 sequence is CASSEARGRVGYTF. DNA for the CDR3: TGTGCCAGCAGTGAAGCTAGGGGGAGGGTTGGCTACACCTTC.

This clonotype was seen repeatedly, ten times or more. The genes are TRBV14 and TRBJ2-5, with 16 bases that match TRBD2. Per germline, CDR1 SGHDN and CDR2 FVKESK. V trimming: 5 bases; J trimming: 5 bases; junction bases outside the gene matches: 8. This CDR3 is built from 17 residues. CDR3 in DNA: TGTGCCAGCAGCGCCGGGACTAGCGGGAGGGGTTTGGAGACCCAGTACTTC. This sequence encodes CASSAGTSGRGLETQYF.

At least ten counts were recorded for this clonotype. The rearrangement uses TRBV6-2 or TRBV6-3 and TRBJ1-1, with a possible D match to TRBD1 (6 bases). The CDR3 covers 14 residues. The germline CDR1 and CDR2 sequences are MNHEY and SVGEGT. Trimming left V 2 bases short and J 1 base short, with 8 bases between. Written as DNA, the CDR3 is TGTGCCAGCAGTTACCAGGGGTCGAACACTGAAGCTTTCTTT. This gives the protein CASSYQGSNTEAFF.

V usage is TRBV20-1 and J usage is TRBJ2-5, with 10 bases aligning to TRBD1. The CDR3 extends over 14 amino acids. The germline gives CDR1 DFQATT, CDR2 SNEGSKA (reference sequence). The trim removed 3 bases at V and 4 bases at J, leaving 5 bases unmatched. The CDR3 here is CSASGTGVLETQYF. CDR3 bases: TGCAGTGCTAGCGGGACAGGGGTTCTAGAGACCCAGTACTTC.

This clonotype has ten or more counts. V is TRBV6-1 and J is TRBJ2-7; 10 bases match TRBD1. Germline-derived CDR1 and CDR2 are MNHNS and SASEGT. Trimming cost V 5 bases and J 7 bases; bases outside gene matches: 5. The CDR3 runs 13 residues. CDR3 protein: CASSLGQGLEQYF. For the CDR3, the DNA is TGTGCCAGCAGTCTGGGACAGGGGTTGGAGCAGTACTTC.

Points on this clonotype: This clone may be a read error of a much larger clone one base away. The conserved phenylalanine or tryptophan is not found at the CDR3 terminus, so this likely reflects a read error. The rearrangement uses TRBV27 and TRBJ1-5; D may be TRBD1 (6 bases). The length of the CDR3 is 14 residues. Germline CDR1 and CDR2: MNHEY and SMNVEV (reference sequence). Trimming stripped 9 bases from V and 3 bases from J, with 15 bases between. This CDR3 is CASKQGGLNQPQHL. The CDR3 region has the DNA TGTGCCAGTAAACAGGGAGGGCTCAATCAGCCCCAGCATCTT.